The entry below gives a single T cell receptor (beta chain) sequence along with its context. This CDR3 comprises 16 residues. V was trimmed by 0 bases and J by 10 bases, leaving 20 bases between them. Germline lookup yields CDR1 SGHKS and CDR2 YYEKEE (reference sequence). The data were obtained in a study of T cells after yellow fever vaccination. TCRdb reanalysed the 5' RACE reads using MiXCR and keeps one entry per CDR3 protein. Among under 50,000 distinct CDR3 sequences listed, 6% to 7% were seen once. The material sequenced was PBMCs, either bulk or a sorted T-cell subset (CD4+, CD8+, memory, or dextramer-sorted; not recorded which), taken 45 days after the yellow fever booster vaccination. This chain links TRBV5-5 with TRBJ2-1, with D unresolved. The receptor comes from a man aged 25-40 years who received the YFV17D yellow fever vaccine. The CDR3 DNA follows: TGTGCCAGCAGCTTGGCCTACCTCACCCTAATCGGCGAGCAGTTCTTC. As protein: CASSLAYLTLIGEQFF.